This TCR beta chain comes out of a study of blood T cell repertoires in COVID-19. Using immunoSEQ multiplex PCR, the repertoire was profiled, and TCRdb retains in-frame clones only, with some absent. In the table there are about 280,000 clones, 75% to 90% of which are singletons. There are 15 residues in the CDR3. The ends lost 7 bases at V and 9 bases at J; junction bases unmatched: 9. CDR1 and CDR2 from the germline V gene are MDHEN and SYDVKM. The rearrangement links TRBV28 to TRBJ2-1; 13 nucleotides align to TRBD2. Sequenced: PBMCs or T cells enriched from blood (not recorded which). The receptor was derived from a woman in her fifties or sixties who had recovered from COVID-19. This CDR3 is CASTAQLAGGVEQFF. CDR3 coding DNA: TGTGCCAGCACCGCGCAACTAGCGGGGGGGGTTGAGCAGTTCTTC. Complete variable domain (other parts from reference TRBV28 and TRBJ2-1): DVKVTQSSRYLVKRTGEKVFLECVQDMDHENMFWYRQDPGLGLRLIYFSYDVKMKEKGDIPEGYSVSREKKERFSLILESASTNQTSMYLCASTAQLAGGVEQFFGPGTRLTVL.